These 16 T cell receptor beta chains were all obtained from the same sample, sequenced in a study of OX40 agonist ivuxolimab in advanced cancers. Measured with immunoSEQ multiplex PCR; TCRdb has only the in-frame clones, and not every one. The sample has approximately 88,000 clones, roughly 90% seen once; the top ten hold approximately 0.28%. The sequencing here drew on CD4+ or CD8+ T cells sorted from blood, taken in a trial of the OX40 agonist ivuxolimab. The source is an adult with an advanced solid tumor such as melanoma, head and neck, liver or kidney cancer.

The chain couples TRBV6-4 to TRBJ2-1; D unresolved. Germline values: CDR1 MRHNA, CDR2 SNTAGT. The CDR3 is 13 amino acids. Trimming shortened V by 4 bases and J by 4 bases, and 8 bases separated the two germline ends. CDR3 in DNA: TGTGCCAGCAGTGTTAAGGGATACAATGAGCAGTTCTTC. Residues: CASSVKGYNEQFF.

This clone was seen just once. The same CDR3 also results from other DNA sequences found in this sample. The genes are TRBV18 and TRBJ2-5; no reliable D call. Germline loops: CDR1 KGHSH, CDR2 LQKENI. The V end was cut by 4 bases, the J end by 4 bases, with 13 bases between. The CDR3 is 14 residues long. The CDR3 here is CASSLGPPGETQYF. The DNA for the CDR3 is TGTGCCAGCTCACTTGGGCCCCCGGGAGAGACCCAGTACTTC.

This clone was counted once. V and J are TRBV6-5 and TRBJ2-5; 13 positions match TRBD2. The CDR3 totals 16 residues. Germline CDR1 and CDR2: MNHEY and SVGAGI. The V segment lost 4 bases and the J segment 4 bases; nucleotides outside the gene matches: 6. Here the CDR3 DNA reads TGTGCCAGCAGTTTCGTGACTAGCGGGGGGTCAGAGACCCAGTACTTC. Translation: CASSFVTSGGSETQYF.

The V and J genes are TRBV15 and TRBJ1-2; D is unresolved. Between the trimmed V and J ends, which lost 0 bases and 8 bases, there was a span of 13 bases. Germline V gene sequence: CDR1 LNHNV, CDR2 YYDKDF (reference sequence). CDR3 length: 14 residues. CDR3: CATSRDARIEGYTF. For the CDR3, the DNA is TGTGCCACCAGCAGAGATGCCAGAATAGAAGGCTACACCTTC.

This clone was observed a few times. V gene TRBV4-3 combines with J gene TRBJ1-5, with 8 bases fitting TRBD1. Germline V gene data show CDR1 as LGHNA and CDR2 as YSLEER. This CDR3 region has 15 residues. Germline trimming cut 0 bases from V and 5 bases from J; bases unmatched to any gene: 3. The CDR3 region has the DNA TGCGCCAGCAGCCAAGAAACAGGGGGTCATCAGCCCCAGCATTTT. It specifies CASSQETGGHQPQHF.

The chain carries TRBV5-1 and TRBJ2-7; no definite D call. This CDR3 comprises 17 residues. Germline V gives CDR1 SGHRS, CDR2 YFSETQ. The V end lost 0 bases, the J end lost 1 base, and 17 bases lay between the germline ends. The CDR3 bases are TGCGCCAGCAGCTTGGGGTCAGGTACCCTCTCATCCTACGAGCAGTACTTC. Its protein is CASSLGSGTLSSYEQYF. The whole variable domain, remainder taken from reference TRBV5-1 and TRBJ2-7, is KAGVTQTPRYLIKTRGQQVTLSCSPISGHRSVSWYQQTPGQGLQFLFEYFSETQRNKGNFPGRFSGRQFSNSRSEMNVSTLELGDSALYLCASSLGSGTLSSYEQYFGPGTRLTVT.

The rearrangement uses TRBV19 and TRBJ2-3; 7 positions match TRBD1. The CDR3 extends over 17 amino acids. CDR1 LNHDA and CDR2 SQIVND come from the germline V gene (reference sequence). J lost 1 base, V lost 6 bases, and 13 bases had no gene match. CDR3 protein: CASSYGNGQAGTDTQYF. The CDR3 coding sequence is TGTGCCAGTAGCTATGGAAATGGACAGGCTGGCACAGATACGCAGTATTTT.

This chain connects TRBV27 to TRBJ1-1, with D perhaps matching TRBD1 (6 bases). Trimming removed 6 bases from V and 4 bases from J, with 15 bases in between. Germline CDR1 reads MNHEY; CDR2 reads SMNVEV (reference sequence). The CDR3 is made up of 14 amino acids. CDR3 bases: TGTGCCAGCAGGAAATCAGGGGTGGGCACTGAAGCTTTCTTT. It yields the protein CASRKSGVGTEAFF.

Concerning this clone itself: Other DNA sequences in this specimen translate into the identical CDR3. The chain combines TRBV19 with TRBJ2-7; weak D call: TRBD1 (6 bases). Germline V gives CDR1 LNHDA, CDR2 SQIVND (reference sequence). V was pared by 6 bases and J by 0 bases, with 12 bases between. CDR3 length equals 14 residues. CDR3 amino acids: CASSRQESSYEQYF. For the CDR3, the DNA is TGTGCCAGTAGCCGACAGGAGAGCTCCTACGAGCAGTACTTC.

This chain joins TRBV9 and TRBJ2-2, with TRBD1 matching over 10 bases. In germline, CDR1 is SGDLS, CDR2 YYNGEE. CDR3 length equals 18 residues. The J segment lost 5 bases and the V segment lost 2 bases, leaving 12 bases of the junction unmatched. CDR3: CASSVTGSGQGRTGELFF. The DNA of the CDR3 is TGTGCCAGCAGCGTCACGGGGTCGGGACAGGGGAGGACCGGGGAGCTGTTTTTT.

The rearrangement joins TRBV7-3 to TRBJ2-7; the match to TRBD1 covers 7 bases. The CDR3 has 14 amino acids. V dropped 5 bases and J dropped 1; count of bases not matched to a gene: 5. Looked up from germline, CDR1 is SGHTA and CDR2 is FQGTGA. The CDR3 nucleotides read TGTGCCAGCAGCCGCGGACAGGCGTCCTACGAGCAGTACTTC. This codes for CASSRGQASYEQYF.

V is TRBV5-6 and J is TRBJ2-7; D may be TRBD2 (6 bases). CDR3 length: 12 amino acids. The V end lost 4 bases, the J end lost 5 bases, and 10 bases lay between the germline ends. The germline gives CDR1 SGHDT, CDR2 YYEEEE. CDR3 nucleotides: TGTGCCAGCAGCCACTCGGGGGACGAGCAGTACTTC. The encoded protein is CASSHSGDEQYF.

This clone was detected only once. V usage is TRBV5-8 and J usage is TRBJ2-4; D possibly corresponds to TRBD2 (5 bases). V lost 3 bases to trimming and J lost 7 bases, with 14 bases between them. Germline values: CDR1 SGHTS, CDR2 YDEGEE. CDR3 length equals 14 residues. CDR3 nucleotides: TGTGCCAGCAGCTATGGACTGGGCAAGAACATTCAGTACTTC. This gives the protein CASSYGLGKNIQYF. Variable domain in full (rest from reference TRBV5-8 and TRBJ2-4): EAGVTQSPTHLIKTRGQQATLRCSPISGHTSVYWYQQALGLGLQFLLWYDEGEERNRGNFPPRFSGRQFPNYSSELNVNALELEDSALYLCASSYGLGKNIQYFGAGTRLSVL.

The J gene is TRBJ1-4, the V gene TRBV5-4; 7 nucleotides line up with TRBD1. The V gene's germline CDR1 is SGHNT and CDR2 YYREEE (reference sequence). With V trimmed by 5 bases and J by 4 bases, 8 bases remained unmatched. The CDR3 contains 15 residues. CDR3 DNA sequence: TGTGCCAGCAGTTTCCAGACAGGGTATAATGAAAAACTGTTTTTT. Protein product: CASSFQTGYNEKLFF. Full variable domain (missing parts from reference TRBV5-4 and TRBJ1-4): ETGVTQSPTHLIKTRGQQVTLRCSSQSGHNTVSWYQQALGQGPQFIFQYYREEENGRGNFPPRFSGLQFPNYSSELNVNALELDDSALYLCASSFQTGYNEKLFFGSGTQLSVL.

The rearrangement uses TRBV7-2 and TRBJ2-5; 9 nucleotides line up with TRBD2. From germline, CDR1 is SGHTA and CDR2 FQGNSA. Germline trimming cut 5 bases from V and 1 base from J; bases unmatched to any gene: 14. The CDR3 totals 18 residues. CDR3 loop: CASSPARTSSGGQETQYF. The CDR3 bases are TGTGCCAGCAGCCCAGCCCGGACTAGTAGCGGGGGCCAAGAGACCCAGTACTTC.

The genes are TRBV11-3 and TRBJ2-3; D possibly corresponds to TRBD2 (5 bases). The CDR3 is 15 residues long. The germline gives CDR1 SGHNT, CDR2 YENEEA. The V gene lost 1 base and the J gene lost 0 bases, with 8 bases spanning the gap. The DNA for the CDR3 is TGTGCCAGCAGCTTAGGTGGCGGGAGCACAGATACGCAGTATTTT. Translating it yields CASSLGGGSTDTQYF.